This TCR beta chain came from a study of regulatory T cells in long-lasting Graves disease. Arm-PCR of CDR3 regions and iRepertoire HTBI primers were the basis on which TCR beta libraries were built. Original methodology: Analysis of the samples identified under 80 TRBV and 14 to 15 TRBJ segments. TCRdb reprocessed the multiplex PCR reads via MiXCR and lists one record per CDR3 protein. TCRdb's processing, not the study's, gives the V and J calls here. The table lists a few hundred thousand distinct CDR3 sequences, around 24% of them singletons. Germline CDR1 SEHNR, CDR2 FQNEAQ (reference sequence). The V gene lost 11 bases and the J gene lost 0 bases, with 19 bases spanning the gap. There are 15 residues in the CDR3. The study, taken as a whole, reports: Whereas new patients shared some 990 public clonotypes, persistent patients shared more, at 2,500 to 3,500.

As concerns this clonotype: Its target is unknown.

Time point reported: persistent/refractory GD, antithyroid drugs over 5 years with positive TRAb. PBMC-extracted RNA yielded the TCR library. The TCR originated in a female donor with Graves disease. The chain joins TRBV7-9 to TRBJ1-1; D remains ambiguous. This material consisted of peripheral blood mononuclear cells (PBMCs), taken when the disease was refractory, from a patient treated with antithyroid drugs. CDR3 amino acids: CASQSVGGMNTEAFF. The CDR3 nucleotides read TGTGCCTCCCAGAGTGTCGGAGGTATGAACACTGAAGCTTTCTTT.